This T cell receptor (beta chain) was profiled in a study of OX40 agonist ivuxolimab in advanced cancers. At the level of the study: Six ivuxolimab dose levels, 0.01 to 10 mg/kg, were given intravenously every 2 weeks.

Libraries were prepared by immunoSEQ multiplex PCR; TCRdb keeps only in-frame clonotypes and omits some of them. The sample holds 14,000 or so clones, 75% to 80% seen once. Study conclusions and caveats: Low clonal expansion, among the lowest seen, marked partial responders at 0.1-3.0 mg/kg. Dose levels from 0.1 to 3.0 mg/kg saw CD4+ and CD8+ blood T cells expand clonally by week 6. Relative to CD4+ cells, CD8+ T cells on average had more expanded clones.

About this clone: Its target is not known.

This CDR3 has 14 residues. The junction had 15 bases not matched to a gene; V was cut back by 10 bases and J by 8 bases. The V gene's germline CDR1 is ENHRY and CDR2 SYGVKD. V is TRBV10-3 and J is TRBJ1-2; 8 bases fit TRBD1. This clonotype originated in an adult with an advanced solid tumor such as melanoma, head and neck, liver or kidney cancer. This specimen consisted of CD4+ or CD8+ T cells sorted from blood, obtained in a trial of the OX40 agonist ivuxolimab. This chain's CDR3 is CASNPQGGNLGYTF. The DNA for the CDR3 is TGTGCCAGCAACCCACAGGGGGGGAATCTGGGCTACACCTTC.